The next 27 T cell receptor beta chains were all read from a single sample in a study of T cells expressing NK-cell markers. TCRdb re-called the 5' RACE reads and gives one entry per CDR3 protein, without DNA. With about 380,000 distinct CDR3 sequences in the sample, the ten largest clones hold roughly 5.2%. Sequenced: blood T cells: a sorted CD56 or NKG2C T cell subset, CD4+ or CD8+ T cells, or bulk PBMC T cells (not recorded which). The receptor set was obtained from a man aged 18-75 years in good health.

The chain has TRBV4-2 and TRBJ2-5. The V gene's germline CDR1 is LGHNA and CDR2 YNFKEQ. This CDR3 spans 13 amino acids. This CDR3 is CASSRNYQETQYF.

This chain connects TRBV12-3 or TRBV12-4 to TRBJ2-3; TCRdb returns TRBD2, unconfirmable since there is no DNA. The CDR3 length is 15 residues. CDR3 residues: CASRPTGGRTDTQYF.

The chain couples TRBV3-1 to TRBJ2-3. The CDR3 is made up of 14 amino acids. Germline V gives CDR1 LGHDT, CDR2 YNNKEL (reference sequence). CDR3 loop: CACVDRKGTDTQYF.

J is TRBJ2-7 and V is TRBV10-3; the TCRdb D gene call, TRBD2, has no DNA to confirm it. Per germline, CDR1 ENHRY and CDR2 SYGVKD. This CDR3 is built from 15 residues. This CDR3 is CAISESPGTSYEQYF.

The gene calls are TRBV5-1 and TRBJ2-2. Germline V gives CDR1 SGHRS, CDR2 YFSETQ. The CDR3 has 14 residues. CDR3 loop: CASSPAVIVGELFF.

The rearrangement links TRBV6-5 to TRBJ1-2; as DNA is missing, the TRBD1 call by TCRdb cannot be tested. The length of the CDR3 is 16 residues. Germline CDR1 reads MNHEY; CDR2 reads SVGAGI. CDR3 sequence: CASSYRPTGGRDGYTF.

The chain has TRBV3-1 and TRBJ2-7; the TCRdb call, TRBD1, lacks DNA for checking. CDR1 is LGHDT and CDR2 is YNNKEL in the germline V gene (reference sequence). This CDR3 has 13 amino acids. The CDR3 loop is CASSQGPGAEQYF.

The gene calls are TRBV6-1 and TRBJ1-2. The germline V gene has CDR1 MNHNS and CDR2 SASEGT. CDR3 length equals 13 residues. The CDR3 here is CASRMYKEYGYTF.

The rearrangement joins TRBV5-1 to TRBJ2-7; no DNA is available, so the TRBD1 call from TCRdb remains unchecked. CDR1 and CDR2 (germline): SGHRS, YFSETQ. There are 15 residues in the CDR3. The CDR3 loop is CASTQLTGEIHEQYF.

The chain couples TRBV7-2 to TRBJ2-2; TCRdb returns TRBD1, unconfirmable since there is no DNA. This CDR3 spans 16 amino acids. The V gene's germline CDR1 is SGHTA and CDR2 FQGNSA. The CDR3: CASSLQASGVTGELFF. The entire variable domain, with the rest obtained from reference TRBV7-2 and TRBJ2-2, is as follows: GAGVSQSPSNKVTEKGKDVELRCDPISGHTALYWYRQSLGQGLEFLIYFQGNSAPDKSGLPSDRFSAERTGGSVSTLTIQRTQQEDSAVYLCASSLQASGVTGELFFGEGSRLTVL.

The V call is TRBV15, the J call TRBJ2-3. The germline CDR1 and CDR2 sequences are LNHNV and YYDKDF (reference sequence). CDR3 length equals 12 residues. Here the CDR3 reads CATSRDRDTQYF.

The chain is built from TRBV24-1 and TRBJ2-7; TCRdb gives TRBD1 as the D gene, but with no DNA this cannot be confirmed. This CDR3 has 16 amino acids. Germline values: CDR1 KGHDR, CDR2 SFDVKD. The CDR3 sequence: CATSDLMKTGLDEQYF.

The gene calls are TRBV12-3 or TRBV12-4 and TRBJ1-5; checking the TCRdb D call of TRBD1 is not possible without DNA. The CDR3 runs to 15 residues. The CDR3 spells CASRDRGNLNQPQHF.

This chain connects TRBV12-3 or TRBV12-4 to TRBJ2-2; the D call from TCRdb, TRBD1, cannot be confirmed without DNA. The CDR3 is made up of 14 amino acids. The CDR3 is CASSSRTGPGELFF.

The chain is built from TRBV2 and TRBJ2-1. Germline CDR1 SNHLY, CDR2 FYNNEI. The CDR3 is 14 amino acids. The CDR3 reads CASRWGISYNEQFF.

V is TRBV6-5 and J is TRBJ2-3; TCRdb returns TRBD2, unconfirmable since there is no DNA. CDR1 MNHEY and CDR2 SVGAGI come from the germline V gene. This CDR3 has 18 amino acids. The CDR3 loop reads CASSYSVGAGGSTDTQYF.

The chain employs TRBV7-9 and TRBJ2-5; TCRdb selects TRBD2, and the lack of DNA leaves this call unchecked. The CDR3 contains 15 residues. Germline V CDR1 and CDR2: SEHNR, FQNEAQ (reference sequence). The CDR3 loop is CASSSEGLAKETQYF.

The CDR3 loop is CASSPSQGTYEQYF. The chain recombines TRBV11-2 with TRBJ2-7; the TCRdb call, TRBD1, lacks DNA for checking. CDR1 SGHAT and CDR2 FQNNGV come from the germline V gene. This CDR3 region has 14 residues.

This chain links TRBV5-4 with TRBJ2-3; no DNA is available, so the TRBD1 call from TCRdb remains unchecked. Germline V gives CDR1 SGHNT, CDR2 YYREEE (reference sequence). CDR3 length equals 15 residues. Here the CDR3 reads CASSLGGTRTDTQYF. Supplemented by reference TRBV5-4 and TRBJ2-3, the full variable domain reads ETGVTQSPTHLIKTRGQQVTLRCSSQSGHNTVSWYQQALGQGPQFIFQYYREEENGRGNFPPRFSGLQFPNYSSELNVNALELDDSALYLCASSLGGTRTDTQYFGPGTRLTVL.

V gene TRBV12-3 or TRBV12-4 combines with J gene TRBJ1-4; TCRdb calls TRBD1, which cannot be checked without DNA. The CDR3 spans 17 residues. CDR3 amino acids: CASSSQQGSKTNEKLFF.

This rearrangement joins TRBV6-2 or TRBV6-3 to TRBJ2-7; the D call of TRBD1 rests on TCRdb alone, since no DNA is present to check it. The CDR3 totals 16 residues. Germline V CDR1 and CDR2: MNHEY, SVGEGT. CDR3 residues: CASSTRAWGRSYEQYF.

The chain has TRBV27 and TRBJ1-2. From germline, CDR1 is MNHEY and CDR2 SMNVEV (reference sequence). The CDR3 spans 13 residues. CDR3 loop: CASRYRGADGYTF.

The chain employs TRBV3-1 and TRBJ2-1; the D call of TRBD2 rests on TCRdb alone, since no DNA is present to check it. CDR1 and CDR2 from the germline V gene are LGHDT and YNNKEL (reference sequence). The CDR3 contains 15 residues. The chain's CDR3 is CASSLRGTSGGRGFF.

This sequence joins TRBV15 and TRBJ2-3; TCRdb designates TRBD2, a call that cannot be tested without DNA. The CDR3 totals 16 residues. The germline CDR1 and CDR2 sequences are LNHNV and YYDKDF (reference sequence). CDR3 sequence reads: CATSRDARVGTDTQYF.

The rearrangement uses TRBV7-9 and TRBJ2-3. The CDR3 consists of 15 residues. Germline CDR1 SEHNR, CDR2 FQNEAQ (reference sequence). This CDR3 is CASSLGTVGTDTQYF.

The chain uses TRBV12-3 or TRBV12-4 and TRBJ1-4. The CDR3 has 14 amino acids. CDR3: CASRPGLHNEKLFF.

The rearrangement joins TRBV2 to TRBJ1-2. Germline assignment: CDR1 SNHLY and CDR2 FYNNEI. This CDR3 contains 13 residues. The CDR3 sequence: CASSVTTSYGYTF.